This T cell receptor beta chain was sequenced during a study of shared clonotypes between healthy human individuals. For the study at large: Ranging from 18 to 49 in age, donors were a couple of women and three men.

The data were produced by immunoSEQ multiplex PCR, yet TCRdb's version contains in-frame clones alone and is incomplete. The table records 1.6 million or so clones, roughly 96% of them present only once. This clone was observed a single time. This sample also contains other DNA sequences that code for the same CDR3. This TCR derives from a man aged 25 to 45 in good health. Specimen: naive CD4+ T cells sorted from blood. Regarding subset: CD45RA+ positively selected.

Here the CDR3 DNA reads TGTGCCAGCTCACCTCCCGGGGGCTATGGCTACACCTTC. Encoded protein: CASSPPGGYGYTF. The chain employs TRBV18 and TRBJ1-2, with D perhaps TRBD1 (5 bases). Germline values: CDR1 KGHSH, CDR2 LQKENI. The V gene lost 3 bases and the J gene lost 4 bases, with 9 bases spanning the gap. CDR3 length: 13 residues.